Listed here are 30 T cell receptor beta chains from one sample, sequenced in a study of shared clonotypes between healthy human individuals. Only CD45RO-negative cells positively selected for CCR7 counted as naive CD8 cells, so terminally differentiated effector memory CD45RA+ cells were excluded. The protocol was immunoSEQ multiplex PCR, while the TCRdb copy is restricted to in-frame clones and leaves out a portion. This table holds approximately 840,000 clones, 95% to 97% found once. The sequencing input was naive CD8+ T cells sorted from blood. The receptor set was obtained from a man younger than 45 in good health.

J is TRBJ2-2 and V is TRBV9; 10 nucleotides match TRBD2. Germline CDR1 and CDR2: SGDLS and YYNGEE. V lost 7 bases to trimming and J lost 3 bases; unmatched junction nucleotides: 3. This CDR3 has 14 amino acids. CDR3 in amino acids: CASGGLADTGELFF. The DNA of the CDR3 is TGTGCCAGCGGAGGACTAGCGGACACCGGGGAGCTGTTTTTT.

This chain links TRBV28 with TRBJ2-7; 10 positions agree with TRBD2. The ends lost 1 base at V and 2 bases at J; junction bases unmatched: 14. This CDR3 contains 19 residues. Germline V gene lookup returns CDR1 MDHEN and CDR2 SYDVKM. DNA for the CDR3: TGTGCCAGCAGTTTATCACCGGTTGGAGCGGGAGGGCTTACCTACGAGCAGTACTTC. Translating gives CASSLSPVGAGGLTYEQYF.

The V gene is TRBV15, the J gene TRBJ2-7; D gene ambiguous. The germline gives CDR1 LNHNV, CDR2 YYDKDF (reference sequence). The CDR3 consists of 15 residues. V was cut by 0 bases and J by 1 base, with 10 bases left in between. CDR3 bases: TGTGCCACCAGCAGAGATGGGGATTCTTCCTACGAGCAGTACTTC. Amino acids: CATSRDGDSSYEQYF.

Concerning this clone: Germline and junction disagree at one end, which may indicate a read error. The chain carries TRBV7-9 and TRBJ2-2; a weak D match, TRBD2 (6 bases). This CDR3 has 16 residues. Germline V lookup: CDR1 SEHNR, CDR2 FQNEAQ (reference sequence). The CDR3 nucleotides read TGTGCCAGCAGCTTCCGGGACTCCGAATACACCCGGGAGCTGTTTTTT. Its translation is CASSFRDSEYTRELFF.

This clone is a singleton in its sample. Here the CDR3 reads CASSSTGLAAYNEQFF. CDR3 sequence (DNA): TGTGCCAGCAGCTCCACCGGACTAGCGGCATACAATGAGCAGTTCTTC. The chain has TRBV6-6 and TRBJ2-1; 10 bases are a match to TRBD2. The CDR3 length is 16 residues. Trimming at V came to 6 bases and at J to 4 bases, leaving 9 bases not matched to a gene. Germline V gene data show CDR1 as MNHNY and CDR2 as SVGAGI (reference sequence).

This clone was picked up one time. The rearrangement joins TRBV29-1 to TRBJ2-7; D ambiguous. Trimming left V 2 bases short and J 7 bases short, with 12 bases between. The germline V gene encodes CDR1 SQVTM and CDR2 ANQGSEA. There are 12 residues in the CDR3. The CDR3 protein is CSVEKEDLEQYF. The CDR3 bases are TGCAGCGTTGAAAAAGAAGATCTAGAGCAGTACTTC.

The CDR3 DNA follows: TGTGCCATCAGTGAGTTTATGACAGGGGAAGAGACCCAGTACTTC. As protein: CAISEFMTGEETQYF. The chain uses TRBV10-3 and TRBJ2-5, with 8 nucleotides matching TRBD1. The CDR3 is 15 residues long. J gave up 3 bases and V 1 base, and 4 bases lay outside the gene matches. Germline V gene sequence: CDR1 ENHRY, CDR2 SYGVKD.

The chain joins TRBV14 to TRBJ2-1; 14 bases match TRBD2. V shed 0 bases and J 6 bases; nucleotides not matched to a gene: 10. The germline CDR1 and CDR2 sequences are SGHDN and FVKESK. The CDR3 is 19 residues long. The CDR3 bases are TGTGCCAGCAGCCAAGATCCCCAGCCCGGACTAGCGGGAGGCAATGAGCAGTTCTTC. It specifies CASSQDPQPGLAGGNEQFF.

In the case of this clone: One junction end does not reproduce the germline sequence, and a read error may be involved. Different DNA sequences within this sample yield the same CDR3. The CDR3 region is CASSLAGGTDTQYF. The CDR3 coding sequence is TGTGCCAGCAGCCTAGCGGGAGGCACAGATACGCAGTATTTT. The chain has TRBV7-6 and TRBJ2-3; TRBD2 aligns across 10 bases. In germline, CDR1 is SGHVS, CDR2 FNYEAQ. There are 14 residues in the CDR3.

The J gene is TRBJ1-4, the V gene TRBV27, with 9 bases identical to TRBD1. The CDR3 loop spans 17 amino acids. With V trimmed by 3 bases and J by 7 bases, 12 bases remained unmatched. Germline V lookup: CDR1 MNHEY, CDR2 SMNVEV (reference sequence). The CDR3 DNA reads as TGTGCCAGCAGTTTCTCGAATACAGGGGGCGCGGCTGAAAAACTGTTTTTT. Protein sequence: CASSFSNTGGAAEKLFF.

The V and J genes are TRBV5-8 and TRBJ1-3; 7 bases fit TRBD1. V trimming: 4 bases; J trimming: 4 bases; junction bases outside the gene matches: 17. Germline V gene sequence: CDR1 SGHTS, CDR2 YDEGEE. This CDR3 spans 18 amino acids. The CDR3 coding sequence is TGTGCCAGCAGCACCGGGACAGTTGTGGGTGGCTTCGGAAACACCATATATTTT. This translates into CASSTGTVVGGFGNTIYF.

For the CDR3, the DNA is TGTGCCAGCGGCCGTTTGACAGGGACTAATGAAAAACTGTTTTTT. Translation gives CASGRLTGTNEKLFF. The chain couples TRBV27 to TRBJ1-4, with 7 bases matching TRBD1. Germline lookup yields CDR1 MNHEY and CDR2 SMNVEV (reference sequence). With 8 bases clipped from V and 2 bases from J, the junction kept 8 bases outside the gene matches. CDR3 length equals 15 residues.

The chain recombines TRBV9 with TRBJ2-2; D may be TRBD2 (5 bases). The CDR3 is 19 amino acids. Germline CDR1 reads SGDLS; CDR2 reads YYNGEE. V was trimmed by 3 bases and J by 5 bases, leaving 26 bases between them. DNA of the CDR3: TGTGCCAGCAGCGCCCACGGACTGGACCTTATGGTAGATACCGGGGAGCTGTTTTTT. This codes for CASSAHGLDLMVDTGELFF.

In DNA form, the CDR3 reads TGCGCCAGCAGCTTGGCCGCCCTTGGCAGGAACCAAGAGACCCAGTACTTC. It encodes CASSLAALGRNQETQYF. This sequence joins TRBV5-1 and TRBJ2-5; D is uncertain. Germline CDR1 SGHRS, CDR2 YFSETQ. The germline V and J ends were trimmed by 0 bases and 0 bases, with 15 bases remaining between them. This CDR3 is built from 17 residues.

CDR3 loop: CASSRLGGSTDTQYF. Written as DNA, the CDR3 is TGCGCCAGCAGTCGCCTGGGCGGGAGTACAGATACGCAGTATTTT. The gene calls are TRBV10-1 and TRBJ2-3; 7 positions match TRBD2. The junction had 8 bases not matched to a gene; V was cut back by 5 bases and J by 3 bases. The germline CDR1 and CDR2 sequences are WNHNN and SYGVQD (reference sequence). The length of the CDR3 is 15 residues.

The chain joins TRBV7-2 to TRBJ2-1, with 14 bases identical to TRBD2. V lost 3 bases and J lost 9; bases outside the gene matches: 4. The CDR3 sequence is 15 residues long. The germline CDR1 and CDR2 sequences are SGHTA and FQGNSA. The CDR3 is CASSFTGTSGSEQFF. The CDR3 nucleotides read TGTGCCAGCAGCTTTACCGGGACTAGCGGGAGTGAGCAGTTCTTC.

J is TRBJ2-1 and V is TRBV7-2; 8 bases are a match to TRBD1. CDR3 length: 18 residues. The germline gives CDR1 SGHTA, CDR2 FQGNSA. The ends lost 6 bases at V and 7 bases at J; junction bases unmatched: 20. The CDR3 here is CASRPPFSVKQGANEQFF. The CDR3 DNA reads TGTGCCAGCAGGCCCCCGTTCTCAGTCAAGCAGGGGGCGAATGAGCAGTTCTTC.

Regarding this clone: The sample holds other DNA sequences that translate to the same CDR3. V usage is TRBV11-2 and J usage is TRBJ2-3; unclear D gene. V gave up 1 base and J gave up 6 bases, with 5 bases separating them. The CDR3 contains 12 residues. Germline V CDR1 and CDR2: SGHAT, FQNNGV. CDR3 coding DNA: TGTGCCAGCAGCTTAGTCCCGGATACGCAGTATTTT. Amino acid sequence: CASSLVPDTQYF.

The chain recombines TRBV11-2 with TRBJ2-7, with D perhaps matching TRBD1 (5 bases). The CDR3 is 15 amino acids. The V gene lost 0 bases and the J gene lost 2 bases, with 11 bases spanning the gap. The V gene's germline CDR1 is SGHAT and CDR2 FQNNGV. CDR3 region: CASSLERGFAYEQYF. The CDR3 bases are TGTGCCAGCAGCTTAGAAAGGGGCTTCGCCTACGAGCAGTACTTC.

The chain combines TRBV27 with TRBJ2-2, with D perhaps matching TRBD1 (6 bases). V gave up 4 bases and J gave up 1 base, with 10 bases separating them. The germline gives CDR1 MNHEY, CDR2 SMNVEV (reference sequence). The CDR3 consists of 15 residues. CDR3 bases: TGTGCCAGCAGTTCTCCGGGACAGAACACCGGGGAGCTGTTTTTT. Protein product: CASSSPGQNTGELFF.

The rearrangement links TRBV5-1 to TRBJ2-3; D assignment may be TRBD1 or TRBD2 (6 bases each). CDR1 SGHRS and CDR2 YFSETQ come from the germline V gene. The CDR3 consists of 15 residues. V shed 3 bases and J shed 3 bases, with 14 bases lying between them. CDR3 nucleotide sequence: TGCGCCAGCAGCTCTCTAGGGGGGAGAACAGATACGCAGTATTTT. This codes for CASSSLGGRTDTQYF. Together with reference TRBV5-1 and TRBJ2-3, the CDR3 gives the full variable domain: KAGVTQTPRYLIKTRGQQVTLSCSPISGHRSVSWYQQTPGQGLQFLFEYFSETQRNKGNFPGRFSGRQFSNSRSEMNVSTLELGDSALYLCASSSLGGRTDTQYFGPGTRLTVL.

As to this clone: Other DNA sequences from this sample encode an identical CDR3 as well. The V call is TRBV4-3, the J call TRBJ2-7; D possibly corresponds to TRBD1 (5 bases). Germline loops: CDR1 LGHNA, CDR2 YSLEER. V lost 0 bases and J 5 bases, leaving 11 bases between the germline ends. The CDR3 consists of 14 residues. CDR3 in amino acids: CASSQDSRAHEQYF. In nucleotides, the CDR3 is TGCGCCAGCAGCCAAGATAGCAGGGCGCACGAGCAGTACTTC.

As regards this clone: Other nucleotide sequences in the sample specify the same CDR3. V usage is TRBV7-8 and J usage is TRBJ2-1, with D perhaps TRBD1 or TRBD2 (5 bases each). V was clipped by 0 bases and J by 2 bases, with 5 bases between them. Per the germline V gene, CDR1 is SGHVS and CDR2 is FQNEAQ. The CDR3 runs 14 residues. The CDR3 nucleotides are TGTGCCAGCAGCTTAGCGGGGGCCTACAATGAGCAGTTCTTC. Its protein product is CASSLAGAYNEQFF.

The chain recombines TRBV7-6 with TRBJ2-7; D is unresolved. V was clipped by 0 bases and J by 3 bases, with 12 bases between them. CDR1 is SGHVS and CDR2 is FNYEAQ in the germline V gene. The CDR3 is 15 residues long. The CDR3 DNA follows: TGTGCCAGCAGCTTAGCCCGTGACCGTCACTACGAGCAGTACTTC. Encoded protein: CASSLARDRHYEQYF.

In DNA, the CDR3 is TGTGCCTGTCAAGGGTATCATCTATACGAGCAGTACTTC. Its translation is CACQGYHLYEQYF. The rearrangement joins TRBV30 to TRBJ2-7; no clear D. Germline CDR1 and CDR2: GTSNPN and SVGIG (reference sequence). Trimming took 6 bases from V and 4 from J, leaving 16 bases between them. The CDR3 sequence is 13 residues long.

V is TRBV10-3 and J is TRBJ2-7; 8 bases match TRBD2. The CDR3 is 16 residues long. V gave up 2 bases and J gave up 3 bases; unmatched junction bases: 9. Per germline, CDR1 ENHRY and CDR2 SYGVKD. The CDR3 reads CAISEVVTSEGYEQYF. CDR3 sequence (DNA): TGTGCCATCAGTGAGGTTGTGACTAGCGAGGGCTACGAGCAGTACTTC.

This clone has a single count. The J gene is TRBJ2-5, the V gene TRBV7-8; tentatively, D is TRBD2 (6 bases). This CDR3 comprises 17 residues. The germline V and J ends were trimmed by 3 bases and 1 base, with 18 bases remaining between them. CDR1 is SGHVS, CDR2 FQNEAQ, per germline. CDR3 residues: CASSFGRLSGPQETQYF. CDR3 sequence (DNA): TGTGCCAGCAGCTTTGGGAGGTTATCGGGCCCCCAAGAGACCCAGTACTTC.

The V and J genes are TRBV11-3 and TRBJ2-3, with D perhaps matching TRBD2 (6 bases). V lost 4 bases, J lost 3 bases, and 17 bases lay in between. The CDR3 loop spans 16 amino acids. CDR1 and CDR2 (germline): SGHNT, YENEEA. CDR3 sequence: CASSYRVGGSTDTQYF. CDR3 sequence (DNA): TGTGCCAGCAGCTACCGGGTGGGAGGATCAACAGATACGCAGTATTTT. Full variable domain (outside the CDR3, taken from reference TRBV11-3 and TRBJ2-3): EAGVVQSPRYKIIEKKQPVAFWCNPISGHNTLYWYLQNLGQGPELLIRYENEEAVDDSQLPKDRFSAERLKGVDSTLKIQPAELGDSAVYLCASSYRVGGSTDTQYFGPGTRLTVL.

The J gene is TRBJ2-5, the V gene TRBV5-4; D is possibly TRBD2 (6 bases). The CDR3 consists of 13 residues. Trimming stripped 1 base from V and 3 bases from J, with 7 bases between. Germline V gene data show CDR1 as SGHNT and CDR2 as YYREEE (reference sequence). The CDR3 nucleotides read TGTGCCAGCAGCTTGTGGGGGGAAGAGACCCAGTACTTC. This translates into CASSLWGEETQYF.

The rearrangement links TRBV19 to TRBJ2-2; D remains ambiguous. Germline V lookup: CDR1 LNHDA, CDR2 SQIVND (reference sequence). The V and J ends lost 0 bases and 6 bases respectively, with 2 bases between them. The CDR3 runs to 12 residues. The CDR3 reads CASSIEPGELFF. Here the CDR3 DNA reads TGTGCCAGTAGTATAGAGCCCGGGGAGCTGTTTTTT.